These 21 T cell receptor beta chains were all obtained from the same sample, sequenced in a study of cytotoxic CD8 clonotypes in ibrutinib-treated CLL. Profiled with immunoSEQ multiplex PCR; TCRdb holds only in-frame clones, not every one. This table holds approximately 300,000 clones, 80% found once. The sequencing used PBMCs, collected before ibrutinib treatment. Receptors were obtained from a human donor with chronic lymphocytic leukemia.

This clone was seen a few times. The chain links TRBV18 to TRBJ2-7, with D possibly matching TRBD1 (6 bases). CDR3 length: 13 amino acids. V gave up 3 bases and J gave up 5 bases, with 11 bases separating them. CDR1 and CDR2 from the germline V gene are KGHSH and LQKENI. CDR3 sequence: CASSPNRDNEQYF. The CDR3 coding sequence is TGTGCCAGCTCACCTAACAGGGATAACGAGCAGTACTTC.

V usage is TRBV5-1 and J usage is TRBJ2-2; no definite D call. CDR3 length: 14 amino acids. Germline CDR1 SGHRS, CDR2 YFSETQ. V lost 0 bases and J lost 7, with 10 bases in between. The DNA for the CDR3 is TGCGCCAGCAGCTTGGACAGCCGAGGCGGGGAGCTGTTTTTT. Translation: CASSLDSRGGELFF.

The genes are TRBV6-5 and TRBJ2-1; TRBD1 agrees at 11 bases. This CDR3 is 16 amino acids long. The V and J ends lost 2 bases and 5 bases, in that order; junction bases with no gene match: 5. Germline V gene sequence: CDR1 MNHEY, CDR2 SVGAGI. CDR3 amino acids: CASSYPRDRGDNEQFF. Here the CDR3 DNA reads TGTGCCAGCAGTTACCCGAGGGACAGGGGGGACAATGAGCAGTTCTTC.

The table lists this clone with a few counts. The rearrangement uses TRBV28 and TRBJ1-5; D is uncertain. Germline values: CDR1 MDHEN, CDR2 SYDVKM. The CDR3 length is 12 residues. The V gene lost 6 bases and the J gene lost 9 bases, with 12 bases spanning the gap. The chain's CDR3 is CASREIDRPQHF. The CDR3 DNA reads as TGTGCCAGCAGGGAGATCGACCGGCCCCAGCATTTT.

V is TRBV15 and J is TRBJ2-1; TRBD2 agrees at 9 bases. Trimming took 0 bases from V and 4 from J; bases not matched to a gene: 1. The germline CDR1 and CDR2 sequences are LNHNV and YYDKDF (reference sequence). This CDR3 spans 15 amino acids. The CDR3 sequence: CATSRDLAGYNEQFF. DNA for the CDR3: TGTGCCACCAGCAGAGATCTAGCGGGATACAATGAGCAGTTCTTC.

The CDR3 sequence is CASSVVAGTYGYTF. The CDR3 DNA is TGTGCCAGCAGCGTAGTGGCAGGGACCTATGGCTACACCTTC. J is TRBJ1-2 and V is TRBV9; possibly TRBD1 for D (5 bases). Germline CDR1 and CDR2: SGDLS and YYNGEE. CDR3 length: 14 amino acids. Trimming cost V 0 bases and J 4 bases, with 10 bases left between them.

The J gene is TRBJ1-2, the V gene TRBV6-1; 7 nucleotides agree with TRBD1. Looked up from germline, CDR1 is MNHNS and CDR2 is SASEGT. With 2 bases clipped from V and 8 bases from J, the junction kept 20 bases outside the gene matches. The CDR3 consists of 18 residues. The CDR3 reads CASSEYPLESRTGIGYTF. The CDR3 nucleotides are TGTGCCAGCAGTGAATACCCTCTTGAGTCCCGGACAGGAATCGGCTACACCTTC.

The J gene is TRBJ2-1, the V gene TRBV7-6, with 10 bases aligning to TRBD2. The ends lost 2 bases at V and 4 bases at J; junction bases unmatched: 8. The CDR3 length is 17 residues. Germline V gene lookup returns CDR1 SGHVS and CDR2 FNYEAQ. The CDR3 reads CASSLLVSGRLYNEQFF. CDR3 nucleotide sequence: TGTGCCAGCAGCTTATTGGTTAGCGGGAGGTTATACAATGAGCAGTTCTTC.

The chain uses TRBV27 and TRBJ2-1; 7 bases are shared with TRBD2. The CDR3 contains 14 residues. Germline CDR1 reads MNHEY; CDR2 reads SMNVEV (reference sequence). V trimming: 8 bases; J trimming: 2 bases; junction bases outside the gene matches: 6. CDR3 amino acids: CASGLAVTYNEQFF. The CDR3 bases are TGTGCCAGCGGGCTAGCGGTTACCTACAATGAGCAGTTCTTC.

The chain couples TRBV12-2 to TRBJ1-4; TRBD1 is the table's D call and was not checked against the DNA. TRBV12-2 is a recognized pseudogene. The CDR3 totals 22 residues. The CDR3 is CASRPTHGTGSLPPGTNEKLFF. In nucleotides, the CDR3 is TGTGCAAGTCGCCCTACCCACGGGACAGGGAGTTTGCCGCCCGGCACTAATGAAAAACTGTTTTTT.

This chain links TRBV30 with TRBJ1-2; D gene uncertain. CDR3 size: 13 residues. Trimming shortened V by 3 bases and J by 3 bases, and 11 bases separated the two germline ends. Germline CDR1 GTSNPN, CDR2 SVGIG (reference sequence). The CDR3 region has the DNA TGTGCCTGGAGCTCCCGGTTCGACTATGGCTACACCTTC. It codes for CAWSSRFDYGYTF.

The chain couples TRBV2 to TRBJ2-1; 14 bases agree with TRBD2. Germline CDR1 reads SNHLY; CDR2 reads FYNNEI. This CDR3 is built from 15 residues. The V segment lost 5 bases and the J segment 11 bases; nucleotides outside the gene matches: 8. The CDR3 DNA reads TGTGCCAGCAGTAGACTAGCGGGAGGGCCGGGTAAGCAGTTCTTC. Translated: CASSRLAGGPGKQFF.

The gene calls are TRBV5-1 and TRBJ1-2; 7 bases are a match to TRBD1. With 4 bases clipped from V and 4 bases from J, the junction kept 13 bases outside the gene matches. Germline CDR1 SGHRS, CDR2 YFSETQ. CDR3 length: 16 amino acids. The CDR3 nucleotides are TGCGCCAGCAGCCCTAACAGGGGATATACCGTCTATGGCTACACCTTC. Protein sequence: CASSPNRGYTVYGYTF.

The chain uses TRBV2 and TRBJ1-2; 9 bases fit TRBD1. Germline CDR1 SNHLY, CDR2 FYNNEI. Trimming removed 6 bases from V and 0 bases from J; junction bases left unmatched: 2. The CDR3 covers 14 residues. The CDR3 sequence: CASSRDRANYGYTF. The CDR3 nucleotides are TGTGCCAGCAGCCGGGACAGGGCTAACTATGGCTACACCTTC.

Concerning this clone: The junction does not match germline at one end; this may be a read error. The chain is built from TRBV7-7 and TRBJ2-2; TRBD2 is a possible D gene (6 bases). Germline CDR1 is SSHAT and CDR2 is FNYEAQ (reference sequence). The CDR3 has 14 amino acids. CDR3 DNA sequence: TGTGCTAGCAGCATGACTAGTAATACCGGGGAGCTGTTTTTT. Its translation is CASSMTSNTGELFF. The variable domain in full, completed from reference TRBV7-7 and TRBJ2-2, reads GAGVSQSPRYKVTKRGQDVTLRCDPISSHATLYWYQQALGQGPEFLTYFNYEAQPDKSGLPSDRFSAERPEGSISTLTIQRTEQRDSAMYRCASSMTSNTGELFFGEGSRLTVL.

This chain connects TRBV6-1 to TRBJ2-3, with D possibly being TRBD1 (6 bases). The length of the CDR3 is 16 residues. Germline lookup yields CDR1 MNHNS and CDR2 SASEGT. V lost 2 bases to trimming and J lost 1 base, with 13 bases between them. For the CDR3, the DNA is TGTGCCAGCAGTGAACTTCGGGCAGGGGGCACAGATACGCAGTATTTT. It is translated as CASSELRAGGTDTQYF.

The CDR3 DNA reads TGTGCTAGTGGTCCGGGGACATTCGGCGGGGAGCTGTTTTTT. Encoded protein: CASGPGTFGGELFF. The chain links TRBV12-5 to TRBJ2-2; D may be TRBD1 (6 bases). Between the trimmed V and J ends, which lost 5 bases and 7 bases, there was a span of 14 bases. The germline V gene has CDR1 LGHNT and CDR2 FRNRAP. The CDR3 loop spans 14 amino acids.

The chain joins TRBV7-9 to TRBJ2-1, with D perhaps TRBD1 (6 bases). Germline CDR1 and CDR2: SEHNR and FQNEAQ (reference sequence). V was cut by 6 bases and J by 8 bases, with 23 bases left in between. The CDR3 has 16 residues. The CDR3 DNA sequence: TGTGCCAGCAGTAGTGGAGTCTTATCCAGGGGCGATGAGCAGTTCTTC. Its translation is CASSSGVLSRGDEQFF. The full variable domain, completed using reference TRBV7-9 and TRBJ2-1, is DTGVSQNPRHKITKRGQNVTFRCDPISEHNRLYWYRQTLGQGPEFLTYFQNEAQLEKSRLLSDRFSAERPKGSFSTLEIQRTEQGDSAMYLCASSSGVLSRGDEQFFGPGTRLTVL.

This clone occurred a few times. The chain couples TRBV25-1 to TRBJ2-2, with 7 bases identical to TRBD2. Germline CDR1 reads MGHDK; CDR2 reads SYGVNS. The junction had 5 bases not matched to a gene; V was cut back by 0 bases and J by 4 bases. The CDR3 has 16 amino acids. CDR3 coding DNA: TGTGCCAGCAGTGAATATGGGGGGGAGGCCACCGGGGAGCTGTTTTTT. This encodes CASSEYGGEATGELFF.

In this sample, this clone turned up a few times. The chain couples TRBV30 to TRBJ2-7, with 7 bases that match TRBD1. The CDR3 loop spans 14 amino acids. V lost 6 bases, J lost 0 bases, and 8 bases stayed unmatched. CDR1 and CDR2 from the germline V gene are GTSNPN and SVGIG (reference sequence). The CDR3 sequence is CACDNRGHSYEQYF. The CDR3 nucleotides are TGTGCCTGCGATAACAGGGGACACTCCTACGAGCAGTACTTC.

A note on this clone: Other DNA sequences of this sample code for an identical CDR3. The chain has TRBV9 and TRBJ2-1, with 14 bases identical to TRBD2. V shed 3 bases, J shed 0 bases, and the junction held 2 bases outside the gene matches. The CDR3 is made up of 17 amino acids. Germline loops: CDR1 SGDLS, CDR2 YYNGEE. The CDR3 reads CASSGGTSGSSYNEQFF. The CDR3, as DNA: TGTGCCAGCAGCGGCGGGACTAGCGGGAGCTCCTACAATGAGCAGTTCTTC.